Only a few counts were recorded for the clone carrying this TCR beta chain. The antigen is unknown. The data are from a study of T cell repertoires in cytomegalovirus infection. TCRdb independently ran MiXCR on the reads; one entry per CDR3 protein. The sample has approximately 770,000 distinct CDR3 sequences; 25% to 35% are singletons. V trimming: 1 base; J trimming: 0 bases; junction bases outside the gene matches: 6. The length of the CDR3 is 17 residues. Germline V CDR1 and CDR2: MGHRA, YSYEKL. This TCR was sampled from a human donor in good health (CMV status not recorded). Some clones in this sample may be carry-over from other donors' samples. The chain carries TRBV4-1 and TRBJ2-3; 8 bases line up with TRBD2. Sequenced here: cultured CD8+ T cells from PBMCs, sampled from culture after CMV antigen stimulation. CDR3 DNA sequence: TGCGCCAGCAGCCAAGTCGTAGCGGGACCCAGCACAGATACGCAGTATTTT. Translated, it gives CASSQVVAGPSTDTQYF.